The clone carrying this T cell receptor (beta chain) was observed a handful of times. Its antigen is not identified. TCR beta cDNA libraries included unique molecular identifiers. MiXCR was run by TCRdb on the PCR reads, yielding one entry per CDR3 protein. The sample records about 380,000 distinct CDR3 sequences, roughly 35% being singletons. The source of the sample is a study of post-analysis software for immune sequencing data. Study-level findings and limits: Patients used about five TRBV segments, including TRBV5-6, TRBV5-1 and TRBV20-1, more often than controls.

The germline CDR1 and CDR2 sequences are KGHDR and SFDVKD. The V end lost 4 bases, the J end lost 1 base, and 13 bases lay between the germline ends. The CDR3 runs to 16 residues. This rearrangement joins TRBV24-1 to TRBJ2-1; possibly TRBD1 or TRBD2 for D (7 bases each). The sequence came from a girl between 5 and 17 years old with multiple sclerosis. Sequenced: blood. The CDR3 region is CATSDSRGGSYNEQFF. The CDR3 DNA follows: TGTGCCACCAGTGACTCCAGGGGGGGTTCCTACAATGAGCAGTTCTTC.